These T cell receptor beta chains were read from a single sample in a study of blood T cell repertoires in COVID-19. TCRdb's table, derived via immunoSEQ multiplex PCR, lists solely in-frame clones and lacks some. The sample gives about 210,000 clones, approximately 80% of which show up once; 7.5% to 9% is in the top ten. Sample: peripheral blood. The source of these receptors is a woman older than 75 with COVID-19, enrolled during active disease. CDR3s include the opening cysteine and the closing phenylalanine or tryptophan. D genes are given only for firm matches. Expanded clones get a size class; other rows say once, few or many, or leave the size out.

V	J	D	size	DNA	CDR3
TRBV6-5	TRBJ1-2	-	-	TGTGCCAGCAGTTCCCCCAAGCTGACAGGCTATGGCTACACCTTC	CASSSPKLTGYGYTF
TRBV19	TRBJ1-4	TRBD1	-	TGTGCCAGTAGTGTGACAGGGGTAAGCGAAAAACTGTTTTTT	CASSVTGVSEKLFF
TRBV27	TRBJ2-1	TRBD1	-	TGTGCCAGCAGTTTACTGGGACAGGGATACAATGAGCAGTTCTTC	CASSLLGQGYNEQFF
TRBV7-2	TRBJ1-2	-	-	TGTGCCAGCAGCCTATCCGTCCAGGGGATGTGGGGCTACACCTTC	CASSLSVQGMWGYTF
TRBV7-9	TRBJ1-1	-	-	TGTGCCAGCAGCGTCGAACGAGGTACTGAAGCTTTCTTT	CASSVERGTEAFF
TRBV28	TRBJ1-4	-	-	TGTGCCAGCAGTTCCCTCCTCGGGGCTAATGAAAAACTGTTTTTT	CASSSLLGANEKLFF
TRBV28	TRBJ1-6	TRBD1	-	TGTGCCAGCAGTTTACCGGGACAGGGGGATTCACCCCTCCACTTT	CASSLPGQGDSPLHF
TRBV29-1	TRBJ2-7	TRBD1	-	TGCAGCGGGGGACAGGGGGTCGACGAGCAGTACTTC	CSGGQGVDEQYF
TRBV5-4	TRBJ1-2	TRBD1	-	TGTGCCAGCAGCGCCCCGGGACAGGGTATTGCTAGGGGCTACACCTTC	CASSAPGQGIARGYTF
TRBV7-6	TRBJ2-1	-	-	TGTGCCAGCAGCAATGCGGCACAGGTCCTTTATCACAATGAGCAGTTCTTC	CASSNAAQVLYHNEQFF
TRBV6-5	TRBJ2-3	-	once	TGTGCCAGCAAGACAGATACAGATACGCAGTATTTT	CASKTDTDTQYF
TRBV6-5	TRBJ1-5	TRBD1	few	TGTGCCAGCGCCCGGGACAGGGTTTCCCCGCCCCAGCATTTT	CASARDRVSPPQHF
TRBV6-1	TRBJ1-1	TRBD1	-	TGTGCCAGCATCAAAGGGGGCCTGAACACTGAAGCTTTCTTT	CASIKGGLNTEAFF
TRBV5-1	TRBJ2-1	-	-	TGCGCCAGCAGCTTCCTTTCTCAGGTAAATGAGCAGTTCTTC	CASSFLSQVNEQFF
TRBV4-1	TRBJ1-1	-	-	TGCGCCAGCAGCCACCCGGGGACTGAAGCTTTCTTT	CASSHPGTEAFF
TRBV2	TRBJ1-1	-	few	TGTGCCAGCAGTGTTAGAGGCGGGTACACTGAAGCTTTCTTT	CASSVRGGYTEAFF
TRBV18	TRBJ2-6	-	-	TGTGCCAGCTCACCCCTTACAGCCGCCCAAGGGGCTGGGGCCAACGTCCTGACTTTC	CASSPLTAAQGAGANVLTF
TRBV6-4	TRBJ1-5	TRBD1	-	TGTGCCAGCAGTACGCATACTCCGGGACAGATTAGCAATCAGCCCCAGCATTTT	CASSTHTPGQISNQPQHF
TRBV7-8	TRBJ1-4	-	-	TGTGCCAGCAGCTTAGCTCAGGGTCCAGGAAAACTGTTTTTT	CASSLAQGPGKLFF
TRBV2	TRBJ1-4	-	-	TGTGCCAGCAACGGGGGGATGGGTAATGAAAAACTGTTTTTT	CASNGGMGNEKLFF
TRBV2	TRBJ1-1	-	-	TGTGCCAGCAGTGAACGCACACCTGAAGCTTTCTTT	CASSERTPEAFF
TRBV29-1	TRBJ2-1	-	-	TGCAGCGGTAGGGACTCGAGCTCCTACAATGAGCAGTTCTTC	CSGRDSSSYNEQFF
TRBV5-1	TRBJ1-4	TRBD1	few	TGCGCCAGCACACGGACAGGGAATAATGAAAAACTGTTTTTT	CASTRTGNNEKLFF
TRBV11-2	TRBJ2-7	-	-	TGTGCCAGCAGCCACTACGAGCAGTACTTC	CASSHYEQYF
TRBV11-3	TRBJ2-7	-	-	TGTGCCAGCAGCTTGACAGATACCTACGAGCAGTACTTC	CASSLTDTYEQYF
TRBV5-1	TRBJ2-3	-	-	TGCGCCAGCAGCTTGATCGGCGGGATAGACACAGATACGCAGTATTTT	CASSLIGGIDTDTQYF
TRBV3-1/TRBV3-2	TRBJ2-7	TRBD2	once	TGTGCCAGCAGCCTTACTAGCGGGATCGGGTACGAGCAGTACTTC	CASSLTSGIGYEQYF
TRBV5-1	TRBJ1-1	TRBD1	once	TGCGCCAGCAGTACCGGGACAGGGCACACTGAAGCTTTCTTT	CASSTGTGHTEAFF
TRBV28	TRBJ2-6	TRBD2	once	TGTGCCAGCAGTAAATTCGGGACTAGCGGGAGCCTCTCTGGGGCCAACGTCCTGACTTTC	CASSKFGTSGSLSGANVLTF
TRBV3-1/TRBV3-2	TRBJ2-2	TRBD1	once	TGTGCCAGCAGCAACAGGGGCTTGGGCACCGGGGAGCTGTTTTTT	CASSNRGLGTGELFF
TRBV7-2	TRBJ1-4	-	few	TGTGCCAGCAGCCCCGCCTCGGGGTTCGATGAAAAACTGTTTTTT	CASSPASGFDEKLFF
TRBV2	TRBJ2-3	-	once	TGTGCCAGCAGTGAAAGGACAGCCTACACAGATACGCAGTATTTT	CASSERTAYTDTQYF
TRBV15	TRBJ1-6	-	once	TGTGCCACCGGCCCCGGGGGGCGAGGGTATAATTCACCCCTCCACTTT	CATGPGGRGYNSPLHF
TRBV5-1	TRBJ1-6	-	-	TGCGCCAGCAGCTTGGCCGCAGGCCTCGGGGCACCCCTCCACTTT	CASSLAAGLGAPLHF
TRBV11-2	TRBJ2-3	TRBD2	-	TGTGCCAGCAGCTCGACTAGCGGGAGTTCGGATACGCAGTATTTT	CASSSTSGSSDTQYF
TRBV19	TRBJ1-2	-	few	TGTGCCAGTAGTCGTCAAGGGAGCTATGGCTACACCTTC	CASSRQGSYGYTF
TRBV28	TRBJ2-7	-	-	TGTGCCAGCAGGAGCAACTACGAGCAGTACTTC	CASRSNYEQYF